This T cell receptor beta chain derives from a study of control samples from healthy donors and cancer patients. CDR3 size: 13 residues. Germline CDR1 reads SQVTM; CDR2 reads ANQGSEA. V was pared by 5 bases and J by 3 bases, with 3 bases of the junction left unmatched. Repertoires were generated with immunoSEQ multiplex PCR, while TCRdb's copy carries only in-frame clones and drops some. The sample has approximately 100,000 clones; around 85% are singletons. The chain links TRBV29-1 to TRBJ1-2; TRBD1 matches at 10 bases. The sample consisted of blood. The TCR comes from a woman aged 40 to 50 in good health. The CDR3 coding sequence is TGCAGCGTTCCCGGACAGGGGGACTATGGCTACACCTTC. This translates into CSVPGQGDYGYTF. Full variable domain (missing parts from reference TRBV29-1 and TRBJ1-2): SAVISQKPSRDICQRGTSLTIQCQVDSQVTMMFWYRQQPGQSLTLIATANQGSEATYESGFVIDKFPISRPNLTFSTLTVSNMSPEDSSIYLCSVPGQGDYGYTFGSGTRLTVV.